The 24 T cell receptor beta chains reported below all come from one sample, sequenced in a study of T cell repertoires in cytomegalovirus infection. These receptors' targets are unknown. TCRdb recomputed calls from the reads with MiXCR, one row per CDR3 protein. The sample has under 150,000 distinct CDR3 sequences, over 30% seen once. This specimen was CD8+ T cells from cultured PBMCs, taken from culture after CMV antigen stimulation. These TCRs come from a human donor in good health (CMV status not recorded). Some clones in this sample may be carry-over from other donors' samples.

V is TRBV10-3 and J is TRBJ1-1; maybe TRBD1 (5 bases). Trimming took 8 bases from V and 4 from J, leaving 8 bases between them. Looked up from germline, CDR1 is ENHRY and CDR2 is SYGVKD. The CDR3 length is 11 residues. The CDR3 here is CAIRTTTEAFF. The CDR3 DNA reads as TGTGCCATCCGGACAACCACTGAAGCTTTCTTT.

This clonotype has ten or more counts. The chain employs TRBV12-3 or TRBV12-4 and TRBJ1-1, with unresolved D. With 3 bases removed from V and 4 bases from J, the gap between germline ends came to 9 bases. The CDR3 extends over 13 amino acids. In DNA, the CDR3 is TGTGCCAGCAGTTTTGGAGTCGGCACTGAAGCTTTCTTT. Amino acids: CASSFGVGTEAFF.

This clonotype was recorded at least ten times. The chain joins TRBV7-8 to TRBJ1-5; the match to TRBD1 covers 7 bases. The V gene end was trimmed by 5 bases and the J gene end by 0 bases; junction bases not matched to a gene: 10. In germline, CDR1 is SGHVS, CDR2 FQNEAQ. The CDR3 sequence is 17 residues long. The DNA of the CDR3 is TGTGCCAGCAGCATGATGGGACAGACGGTTAGCAATCAGCCCCAGCATTTT. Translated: CASSMMGQTVSNQPQHF. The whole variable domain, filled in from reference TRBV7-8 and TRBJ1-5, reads GAGVSQSPRYKVAKRGQDVALRCDPISGHVSLFWYQQALGQGPEFLTYFQNEAQLDKSGLPSDRFFAERPEGSVSTLKIQRTQQEDSAVYLCASSMMGQTVSNQPQHFGDGTRLSIL.

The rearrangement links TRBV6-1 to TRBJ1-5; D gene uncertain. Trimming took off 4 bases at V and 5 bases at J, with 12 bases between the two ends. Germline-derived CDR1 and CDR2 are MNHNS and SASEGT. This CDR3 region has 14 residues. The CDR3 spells CASSGNSDHQPQHF. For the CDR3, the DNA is TGTGCCAGCAGTGGTAACTCCGATCATCAGCCCCAGCATTTT.

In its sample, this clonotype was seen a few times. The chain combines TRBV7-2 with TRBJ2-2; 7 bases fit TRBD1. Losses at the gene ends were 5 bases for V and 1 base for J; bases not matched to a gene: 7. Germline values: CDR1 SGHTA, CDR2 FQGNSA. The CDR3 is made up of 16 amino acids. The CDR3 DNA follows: TGTGCCAGCAGCCCCTTGGGACAGATGAACACCGGGGAGCTGTTTTTT. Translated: CASSPLGQMNTGELFF.

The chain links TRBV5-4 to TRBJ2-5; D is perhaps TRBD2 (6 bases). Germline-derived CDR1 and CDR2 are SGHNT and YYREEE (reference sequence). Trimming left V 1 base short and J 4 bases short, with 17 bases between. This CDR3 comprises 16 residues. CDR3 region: CASSLSLEVGGETQYF. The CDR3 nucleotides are TGTGCCAGCAGCTTGAGTCTGGAAGTGGGGGGAGAGACCCAGTACTTC. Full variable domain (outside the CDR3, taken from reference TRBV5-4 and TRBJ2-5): ETGVTQSPTHLIKTRGQQVTLRCSSQSGHNTVSWYQQALGQGPQFIFQYYREEENGRGNFPPRFSGLQFPNYSSELNVNALELDDSALYLCASSLSLEVGGETQYFGPGTRLLVL.

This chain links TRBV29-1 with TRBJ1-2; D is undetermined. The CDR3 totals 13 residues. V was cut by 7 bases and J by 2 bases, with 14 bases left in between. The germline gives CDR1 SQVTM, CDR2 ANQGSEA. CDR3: CSADWGWNYGYTF. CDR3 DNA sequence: TGCAGCGCCGACTGGGGTTGGAACTATGGCTACACCTTC.

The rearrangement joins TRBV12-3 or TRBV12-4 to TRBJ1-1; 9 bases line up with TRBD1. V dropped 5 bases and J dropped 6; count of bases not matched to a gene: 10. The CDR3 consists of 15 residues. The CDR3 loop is CASSPRDRDHAEAFF. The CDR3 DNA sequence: TGTGCCAGCAGTCCCCGGGACAGGGACCACGCTGAAGCTTTCTTT.

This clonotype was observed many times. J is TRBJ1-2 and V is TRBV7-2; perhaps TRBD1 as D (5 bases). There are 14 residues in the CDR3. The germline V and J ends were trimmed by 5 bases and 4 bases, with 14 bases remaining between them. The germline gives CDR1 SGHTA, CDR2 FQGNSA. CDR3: CASSPSRDGYGYTF. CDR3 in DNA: TGTGCCAGCAGCCCCTCCAGGGATGGCTATGGCTACACCTTC.

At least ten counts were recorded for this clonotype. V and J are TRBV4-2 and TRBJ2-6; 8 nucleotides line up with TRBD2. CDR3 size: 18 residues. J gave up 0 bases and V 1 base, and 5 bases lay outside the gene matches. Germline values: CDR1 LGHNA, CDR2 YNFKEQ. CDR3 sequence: CASSQGREGTSGANVLTF. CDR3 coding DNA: TGTGCCAGCAGCCAAGGCCGGGAGGGAACCTCTGGGGCCAACGTCCTGACTTTC.

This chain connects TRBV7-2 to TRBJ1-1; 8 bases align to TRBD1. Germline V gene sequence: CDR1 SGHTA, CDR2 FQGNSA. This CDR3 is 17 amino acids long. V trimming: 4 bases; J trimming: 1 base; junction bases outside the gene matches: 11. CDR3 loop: CASSWIGTGRRNTEAFF. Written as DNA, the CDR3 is TGTGCCAGCAGCTGGATTGGGACAGGCCGCAGGAACACTGAAGCTTTCTTT.

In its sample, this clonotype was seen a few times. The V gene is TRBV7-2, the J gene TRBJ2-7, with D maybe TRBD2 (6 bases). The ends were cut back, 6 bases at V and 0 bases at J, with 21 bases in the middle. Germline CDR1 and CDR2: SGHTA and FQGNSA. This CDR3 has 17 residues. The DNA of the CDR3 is TGTGCCAGCAGTATAACGGGGGTTACCCCTTTCTCCTACGAGCAGTACTTC. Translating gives CASSITGVTPFSYEQYF.

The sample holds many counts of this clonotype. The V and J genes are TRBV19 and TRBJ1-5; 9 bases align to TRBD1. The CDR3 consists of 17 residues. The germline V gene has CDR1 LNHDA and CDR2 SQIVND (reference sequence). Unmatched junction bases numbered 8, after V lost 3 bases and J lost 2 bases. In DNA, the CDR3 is TGTGCCAGTAGTATCACAGGGGGCGCGGATGGCAATCAGCCCCAGCATTTT. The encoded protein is CASSITGGADGNQPQHF.

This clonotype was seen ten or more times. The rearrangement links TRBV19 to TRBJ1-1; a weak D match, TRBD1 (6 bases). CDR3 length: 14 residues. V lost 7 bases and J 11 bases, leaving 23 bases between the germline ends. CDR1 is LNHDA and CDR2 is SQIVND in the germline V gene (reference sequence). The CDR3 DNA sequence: TGTGCCAGTAAGAAAGTGGCGCCAGGGGTAGATGCTTTCTTT. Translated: CASKKVAPGVDAFF. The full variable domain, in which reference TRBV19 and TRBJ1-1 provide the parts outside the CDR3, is DGGITQSPKYLFRKEGQNVTLSCEQNLNHDAMYWYRQDPGQGLRLIYYSQIVNDFQKGDIAEGYSVSREKKESFPLTVTSAQKNPTAFYLCASKKVAPGVDAFFGQGTRLTVV.

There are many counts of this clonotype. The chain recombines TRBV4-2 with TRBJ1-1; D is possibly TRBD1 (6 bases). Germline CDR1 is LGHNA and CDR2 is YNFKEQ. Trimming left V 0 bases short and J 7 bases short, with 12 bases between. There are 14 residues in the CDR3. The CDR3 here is CASSQDGQGREAFF. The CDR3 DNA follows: TGTGCCAGCAGCCAAGATGGGCAGGGGCGTGAAGCTTTCTTT.

The CDR3 coding sequence is TGTGCCAGCACCCGTCCAGGGGGCGGTGAGCAGTTCTTC. It yields the protein CASTRPGGGEQFF. This chain links TRBV5-6 with TRBJ2-1, with 8 bases that match TRBD1. The CDR3 totals 13 residues. After removal of 6 bases from V and 9 bases from J, the junction contained 8 bases not matched to a gene. Germline V lookup: CDR1 SGHDT, CDR2 YYEEEE.

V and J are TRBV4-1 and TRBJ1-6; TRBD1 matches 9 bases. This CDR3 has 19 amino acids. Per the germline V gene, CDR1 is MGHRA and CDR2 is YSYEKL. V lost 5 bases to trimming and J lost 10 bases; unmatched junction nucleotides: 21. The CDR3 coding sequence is TGCGCCAGCAGCTATTCCCCGGGACAGGGCAAAGAGCAAGGATCACCCCTCCACTTT. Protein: CASSYSPGQGKEQGSPLHF.

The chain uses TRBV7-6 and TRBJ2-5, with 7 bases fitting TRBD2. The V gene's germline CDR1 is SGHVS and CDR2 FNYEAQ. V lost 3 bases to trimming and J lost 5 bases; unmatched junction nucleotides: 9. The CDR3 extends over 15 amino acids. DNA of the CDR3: TGTGCCAGCAGCTTTAGGCAGCTCGGGGGGGAGACCCAGTACTTC. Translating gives CASSFRQLGGETQYF.

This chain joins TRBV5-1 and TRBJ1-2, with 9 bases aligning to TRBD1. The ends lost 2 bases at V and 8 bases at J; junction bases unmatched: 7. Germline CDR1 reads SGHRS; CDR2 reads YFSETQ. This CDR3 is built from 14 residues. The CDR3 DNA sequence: TGCGCCAGCAGCTTAGAACAGGGGGCTAGCGGCTACACCTTC. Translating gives CASSLEQGASGYTF. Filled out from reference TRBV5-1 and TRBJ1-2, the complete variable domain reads KAGVTQTPRYLIKTRGQQVTLSCSPISGHRSVSWYQQTPGQGLQFLFEYFSETQRNKGNFPGRFSGRQFSNSRSEMNVSTLELGDSALYLCASSLEQGASGYTFGSGTRLTVV.

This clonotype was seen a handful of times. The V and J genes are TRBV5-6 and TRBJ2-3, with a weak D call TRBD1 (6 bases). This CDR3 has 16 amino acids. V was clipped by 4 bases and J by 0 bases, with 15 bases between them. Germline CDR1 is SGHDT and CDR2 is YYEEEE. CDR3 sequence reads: CASSLGASKSTDTQYF. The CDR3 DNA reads TGTGCCAGCAGCCTGGGGGCTAGCAAAAGCACAGATACGCAGTATTTT.

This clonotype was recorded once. The chain's CDR3 is CASSSEQYNSPLHF. As DNA, the CDR3 is TGTGCCAGCAGCTCCGAACAGTATAATTCACCCCTCCACTTT. The chain carries TRBV5-6 and TRBJ1-6; D unresolved. Trimming removed 3 bases at V and 4 bases at J, with 8 bases between. The CDR3 is 14 amino acids. Germline-derived CDR1 and CDR2 are SGHDT and YYEEEE.

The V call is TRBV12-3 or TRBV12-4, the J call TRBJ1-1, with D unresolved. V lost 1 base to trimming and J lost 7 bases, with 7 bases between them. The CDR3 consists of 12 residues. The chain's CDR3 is CASSLVQVEAFF. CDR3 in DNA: TGTGCCAGCAGTTTAGTGCAAGTTGAAGCTTTCTTT.

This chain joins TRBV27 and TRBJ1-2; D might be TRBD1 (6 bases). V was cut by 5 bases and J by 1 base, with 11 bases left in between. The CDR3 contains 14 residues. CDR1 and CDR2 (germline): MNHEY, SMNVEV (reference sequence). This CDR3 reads CASSATGSNYGYTF. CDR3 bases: TGTGCCAGCAGTGCGACAGGAAGTAACTATGGCTACACCTTC.

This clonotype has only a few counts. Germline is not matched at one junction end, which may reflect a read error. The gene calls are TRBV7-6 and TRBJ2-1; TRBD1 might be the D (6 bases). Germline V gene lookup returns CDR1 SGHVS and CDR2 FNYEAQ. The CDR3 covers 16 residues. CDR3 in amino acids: CASSLSPGDSYNEQFF. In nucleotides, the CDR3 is TGTGCTAGCAGCTTATCGCCAGGGGACTCCTACAATGAGCAGTTCTTC.